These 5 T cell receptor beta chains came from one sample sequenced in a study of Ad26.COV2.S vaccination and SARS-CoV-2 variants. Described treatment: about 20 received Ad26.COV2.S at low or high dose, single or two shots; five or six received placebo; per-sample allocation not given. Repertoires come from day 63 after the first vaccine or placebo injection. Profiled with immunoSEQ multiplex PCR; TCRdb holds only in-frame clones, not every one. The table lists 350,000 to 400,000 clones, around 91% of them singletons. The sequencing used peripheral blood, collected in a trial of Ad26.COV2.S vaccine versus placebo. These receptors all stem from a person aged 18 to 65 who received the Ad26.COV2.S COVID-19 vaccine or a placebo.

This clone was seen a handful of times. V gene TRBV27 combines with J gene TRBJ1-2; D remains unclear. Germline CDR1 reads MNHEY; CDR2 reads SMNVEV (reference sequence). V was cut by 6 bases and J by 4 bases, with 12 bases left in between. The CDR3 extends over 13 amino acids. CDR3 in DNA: TGTGCCAGCAGACCACTGAACTCCTATGGCTACACCTTC. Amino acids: CASRPLNSYGYTF.

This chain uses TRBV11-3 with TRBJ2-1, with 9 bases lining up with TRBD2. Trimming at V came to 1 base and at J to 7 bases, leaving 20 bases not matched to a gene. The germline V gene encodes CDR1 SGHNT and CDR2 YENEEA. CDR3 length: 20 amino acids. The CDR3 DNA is TGTGCCAGCAGCTTAGGTTTCGGGCGGGAGGGTACCCTAACCTGGAATGAGCAGTTCTTC. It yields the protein CASSLGFGREGTLTWNEQFF. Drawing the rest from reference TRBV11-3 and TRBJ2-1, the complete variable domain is EAGVVQSPRYKIIEKKQPVAFWCNPISGHNTLYWYLQNLGQGPELLIRYENEEAVDDSQLPKDRFSAERLKGVDSTLKIQPAELGDSAVYLCASSLGFGREGTLTWNEQFFGPGTRLTVL.

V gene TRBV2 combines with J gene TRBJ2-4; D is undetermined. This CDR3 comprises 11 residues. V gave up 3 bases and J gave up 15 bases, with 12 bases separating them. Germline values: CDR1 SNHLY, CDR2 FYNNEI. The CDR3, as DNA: TGTGCCAGCAGTGAGCAGGCGCTGGGGTACTTC. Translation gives CASSEQALGYF.

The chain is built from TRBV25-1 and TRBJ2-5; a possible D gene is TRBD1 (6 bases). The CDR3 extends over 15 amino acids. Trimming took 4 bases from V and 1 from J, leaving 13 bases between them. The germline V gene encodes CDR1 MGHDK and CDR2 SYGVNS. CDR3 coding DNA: TGTGCCAGCAGTGGCTACGACAGGCTCCAAGAGACCCAGTACTTC. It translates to CASSGYDRLQETQYF.

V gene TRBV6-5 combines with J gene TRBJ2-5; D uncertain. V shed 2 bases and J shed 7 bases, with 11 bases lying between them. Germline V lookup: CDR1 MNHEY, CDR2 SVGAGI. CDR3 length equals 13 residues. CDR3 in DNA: TGTGCCAGCAGTTACGGTATCTTCGGGACCCAGTACTTC. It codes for CASSYGIFGTQYF.